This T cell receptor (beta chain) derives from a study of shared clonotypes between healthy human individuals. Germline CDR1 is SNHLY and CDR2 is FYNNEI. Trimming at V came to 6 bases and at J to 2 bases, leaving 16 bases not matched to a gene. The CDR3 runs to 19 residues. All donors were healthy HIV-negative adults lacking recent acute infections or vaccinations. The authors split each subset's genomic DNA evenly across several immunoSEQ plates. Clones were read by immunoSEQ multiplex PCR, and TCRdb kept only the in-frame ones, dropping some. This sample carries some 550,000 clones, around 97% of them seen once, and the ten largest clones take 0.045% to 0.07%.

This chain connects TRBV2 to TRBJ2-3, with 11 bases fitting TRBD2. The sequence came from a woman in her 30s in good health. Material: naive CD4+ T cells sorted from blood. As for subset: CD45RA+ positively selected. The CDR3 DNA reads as TGTGCCAGCAGGGGGGGGAGCAATAGGGGACTAGCGGACACAGATACGCAGTATTTT. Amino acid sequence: CASRGGSNRGLADTDTQYF.